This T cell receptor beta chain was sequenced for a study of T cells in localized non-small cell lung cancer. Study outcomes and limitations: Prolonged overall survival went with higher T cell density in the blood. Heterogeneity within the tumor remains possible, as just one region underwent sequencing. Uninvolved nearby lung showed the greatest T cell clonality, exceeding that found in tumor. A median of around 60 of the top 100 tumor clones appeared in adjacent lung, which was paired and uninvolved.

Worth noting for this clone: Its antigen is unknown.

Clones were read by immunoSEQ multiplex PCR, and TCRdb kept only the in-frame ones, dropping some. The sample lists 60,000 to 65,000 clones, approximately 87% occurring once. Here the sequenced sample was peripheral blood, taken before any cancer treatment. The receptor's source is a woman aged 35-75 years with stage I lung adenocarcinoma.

CDR3 DNA: TGTGCCAGCAGTTACTTTGGGGGCAACTCTGGAAACACCATATATTTT. This encodes CASSYFGGNSGNTIYF. The chain employs TRBV6-5 and TRBJ1-3, with a possible D match to TRBD1 (6 bases). The germline V gene encodes CDR1 MNHEY and CDR2 SVGAGI. V lost 1 base, J lost 0 bases, and 10 bases lay in between. The CDR3 has 16 residues.